This T cell receptor (beta chain) was obtained from a study of PD-1 blockade in classical Hodgkin lymphoma. Concerning this clone: Its specificity is not known.

Points from the study as a whole: Why the repertoires differ is still unclear, perhaps disease activity or prior therapy. The study reported lower baseline TCR diversity in newly diagnosed patients than in healthy donors.

Time point denoted: cycle 4 day 1 (C4D1), after around six weeks of nivolumab. The patients all showed relapse after autologous stem cell transplantation, while their brentuximab vedotin exposure varied. Clones were read by immunoSEQ multiplex PCR, and TCRdb kept only the in-frame ones, dropping some. The sample comprises under 20,000 clones, 76% of which are singletons, and roughly 40% rests with the top ten. The sample here was peripheral blood mononuclear cells (PBMCs), taken before the fourth cycle of nivolumab. This sequence originates from a human donor with classical Hodgkin lymphoma.

In DNA form, the CDR3 reads TGTGCCAGCAGCCTAGCGGGAAGCACCTACGAGCAGTACTTC. Protein product: CASSLAGSTYEQYF. The chain has TRBV14 and TRBJ2-7; 8 bases align to TRBD2. The CDR3 contains 14 residues. J gave up 2 bases and V 4 bases, and 4 bases lay outside the gene matches. The germline CDR1 and CDR2 sequences are SGHDN and FVKESK.